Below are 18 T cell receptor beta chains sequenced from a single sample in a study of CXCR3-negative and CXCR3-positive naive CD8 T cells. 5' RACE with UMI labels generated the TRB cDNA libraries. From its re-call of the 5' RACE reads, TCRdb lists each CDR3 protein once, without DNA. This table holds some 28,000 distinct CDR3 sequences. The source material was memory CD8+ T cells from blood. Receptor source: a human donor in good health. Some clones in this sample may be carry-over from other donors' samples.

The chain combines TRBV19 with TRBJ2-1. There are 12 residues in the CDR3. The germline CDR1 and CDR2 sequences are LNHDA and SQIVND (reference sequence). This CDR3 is CASSVGANEQFF.

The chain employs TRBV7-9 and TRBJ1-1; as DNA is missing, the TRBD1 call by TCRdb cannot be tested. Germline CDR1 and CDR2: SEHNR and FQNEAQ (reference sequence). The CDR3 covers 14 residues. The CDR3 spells CASSLGDRGREAFF.

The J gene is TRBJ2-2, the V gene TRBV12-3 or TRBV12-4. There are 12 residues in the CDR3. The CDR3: CASSRGTGELFF.

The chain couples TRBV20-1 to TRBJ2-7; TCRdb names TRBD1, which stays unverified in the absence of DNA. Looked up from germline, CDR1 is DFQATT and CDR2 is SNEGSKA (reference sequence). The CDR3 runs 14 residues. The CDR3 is CSAYSGTNSYEQYF.

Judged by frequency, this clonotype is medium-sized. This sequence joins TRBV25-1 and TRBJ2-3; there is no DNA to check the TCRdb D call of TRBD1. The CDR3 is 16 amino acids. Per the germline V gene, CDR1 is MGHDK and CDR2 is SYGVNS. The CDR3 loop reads CASSEGTGAYTDTQYF.

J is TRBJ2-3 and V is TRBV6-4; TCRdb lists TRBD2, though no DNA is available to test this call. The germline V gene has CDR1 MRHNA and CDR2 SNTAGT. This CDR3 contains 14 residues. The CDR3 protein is CASSASGGADTQYF.

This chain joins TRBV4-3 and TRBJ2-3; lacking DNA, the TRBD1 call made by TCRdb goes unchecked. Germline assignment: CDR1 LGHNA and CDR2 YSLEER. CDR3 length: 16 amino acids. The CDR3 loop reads CASSQATGARTDTQYF.

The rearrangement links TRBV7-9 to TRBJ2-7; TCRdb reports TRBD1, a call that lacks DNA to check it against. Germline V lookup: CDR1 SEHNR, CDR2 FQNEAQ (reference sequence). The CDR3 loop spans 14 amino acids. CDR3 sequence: CASSPPTGSYEQYF.

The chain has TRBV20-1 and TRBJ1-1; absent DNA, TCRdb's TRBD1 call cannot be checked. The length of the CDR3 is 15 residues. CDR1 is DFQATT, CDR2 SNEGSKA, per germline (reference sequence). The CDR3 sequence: CSARATGTGHTEAFF.

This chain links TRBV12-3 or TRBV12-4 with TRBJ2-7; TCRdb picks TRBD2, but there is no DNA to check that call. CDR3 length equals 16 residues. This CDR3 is CASSLDGLRGAYEQYF.

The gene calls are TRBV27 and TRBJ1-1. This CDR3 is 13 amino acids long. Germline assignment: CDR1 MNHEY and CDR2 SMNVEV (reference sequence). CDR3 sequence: CASSSEGGTEAFF.

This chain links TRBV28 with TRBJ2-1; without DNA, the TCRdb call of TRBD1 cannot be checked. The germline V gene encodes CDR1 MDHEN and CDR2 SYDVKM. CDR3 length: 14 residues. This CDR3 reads CASTLDQGPDEQFF.

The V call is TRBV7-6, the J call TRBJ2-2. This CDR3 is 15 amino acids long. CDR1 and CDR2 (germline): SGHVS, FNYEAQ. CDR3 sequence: CASSPALENTGELFF.

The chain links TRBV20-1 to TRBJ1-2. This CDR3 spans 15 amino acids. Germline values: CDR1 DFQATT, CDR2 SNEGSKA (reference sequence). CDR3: CSARDLGGGDYGYTF.

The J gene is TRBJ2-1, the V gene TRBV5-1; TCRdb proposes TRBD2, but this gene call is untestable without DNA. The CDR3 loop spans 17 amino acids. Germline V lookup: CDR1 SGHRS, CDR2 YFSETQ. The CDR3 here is CASSLASAGETYNEQFF.

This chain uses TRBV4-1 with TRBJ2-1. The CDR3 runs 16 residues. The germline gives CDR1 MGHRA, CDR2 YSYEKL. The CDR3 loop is CASSQDSYSSYNEQFF.

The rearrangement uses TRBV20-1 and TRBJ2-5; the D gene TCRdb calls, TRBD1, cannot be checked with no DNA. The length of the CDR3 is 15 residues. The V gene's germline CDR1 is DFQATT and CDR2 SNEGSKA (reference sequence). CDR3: CSARKDRQDLRTQYF.

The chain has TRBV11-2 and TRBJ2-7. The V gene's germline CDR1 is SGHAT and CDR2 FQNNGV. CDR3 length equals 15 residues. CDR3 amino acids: CASSLEGSDSYEQYF.